This entry concerns a single T cell receptor beta chain. The data derive from a study of blood T cell repertoires in COVID-19. Overall study: COVID-19 samples collected from the United States, Italy and Spain covered acute and convalescent phases. Sources were T cells, B-cell-depleted T cells, or PBMCs; the material itself was cDNA or gDNA.

Authors' analysis steps: Amplification of reference gene primers was used by the study to estimate nucleated cell counts. TCRdb's copy holds only in-frame clones and misses some; the assay was immunoSEQ multiplex PCR. The V and J calls and clone size are taken from that table; D and trimming were inferred from the DNA. The repertoire holds some 180,000 clones, with 84% as singletons. Losses at the gene ends were 2 bases for V and 6 bases for J; bases not matched to a gene: 12. The V gene's germline CDR1 is SQVTM and CDR2 ANQGSEA. This CDR3 contains 16 residues. The sample was peripheral blood. This TCR was sampled from a woman of 80 years or more with COVID-19, enrolled during active disease. This chain uses TRBV29-1 with TRBJ2-3; 9 nucleotides line up with TRBD2. The CDR3: CSVEWGLAGPGDTQYF. DNA of the CDR3: TGCAGCGTTGAATGGGGGCTAGCGGGACCTGGGGATACGCAGTATTTT.